This is a list of T cell receptor beta chains from one sample in a study of radiation and T cells in renal cell carcinoma. Repertoires were generated with immunoSEQ multiplex PCR, while TCRdb's copy carries only in-frame clones and drops some. The sample carries about 12,000 clones, about 65% recorded once. The sequencing used tumor tissue, collected from a patient whose treatment was nephrectomy without radiotherapy. The receptor set was obtained from a woman of 80 years or more with renal cell carcinoma. CDR3s include the opening cysteine and the closing phenylalanine or tryptophan. The D gene is left open where the match is weak. Clone size is stated in some rows and not others, as once, few, many or a class when expanded.

DNA: TGTGCCAGCACCCGGTTCGGACAGGGGGTAGGCTATGGCTACACCTTC; CDR3: CASTRFGQGVGYGYTF; J: TRBJ1-2; D: TRBD1; size: -; V: TRBV27
DNA: TGTGCCAGCAGCCAAGTCCTACTAGCGGGGGGGCCTGAGCAGTTCTTC; CDR3: CASSQVLLAGGPEQFF; J: TRBJ2-1; D: TRBD2; size: few; V: TRBV4-2
DNA: TGTGCCAGCAGCTTGCAGGGGGCGTCAACTAATGAAAAACTGTTTTTT; CDR3: CASSLQGASTNEKLFF; J: TRBJ1-4; D: TRBD1; size: -; V: TRBV5-4
DNA: TGTGCCAGCAGCCAAGAGGGGGGTACCGGGGAGCTGTTTTTT; CDR3: CASSQEGGTGELFF; J: TRBJ2-2; D: -; size: -; V: TRBV4-2
DNA: TGTGCCAGCGGCCAGGGAAGGGGCTACACCTTC; CDR3: CASGQGRGYTF; J: TRBJ1-2; D: -; size: -; V: TRBV6-5
DNA: TGTGCCAGCAGCACTTGGGGGGGGGAGAACACTGAAGCTTTCTTT; CDR3: CASSTWGGENTEAFF; J: TRBJ1-1; D: -; size: few; V: TRBV5-4
DNA: TGTGCCATCAGTGAGGGGGCAGTCTCAGCTCAAGAGACCCAGTACTTC; CDR3: CAISEGAVSAQETQYF; J: TRBJ2-5; D: -; size: -; V: TRBV10-3
DNA: TGTGCCAGCAGCTTATCTCCATTCGACAGTGGAATGCCCCTCCACTTT; CDR3: CASSLSPFDSGMPLHF; J: TRBJ1-6; D: -; size: -; V: TRBV11-2
DNA: TGTGCCAGCAGCACCCCGACAGGGAGCTCCTACGAGCAGTACTTC; CDR3: CASSTPTGSSYEQYF; J: TRBJ2-7; D: TRBD1; size: few; V: TRBV6-5
DNA: TGTGCCAGCGGCACCCGGGATACGCAGTATTTT; CDR3: CASGTRDTQYF; J: TRBJ2-3; D: -; size: -; V: TRBV28
DNA: TGCGCCAGCAGCCCGCCGGGGGGCCAAACCGGGGAGCTGTTTTTT; CDR3: CASSPPGGQTGELFF; J: TRBJ2-2; D: -; size: -; V: TRBV4-1
DNA: TGTGCCAGCAGCTTGCTTGGGGGGCGGTTGGAAGATGAGCAGTTCTTC; CDR3: CASSLLGGRLEDEQFF; J: TRBJ2-1; D: -; size: -; V: TRBV5-4
DNA: TGCGCCAGCCAGATTGGGCAGGGTTCCTACAATGAGCAGTTCTTC; CDR3: CASQIGQGSYNEQFF; J: TRBJ2-1; D: -; size: -; V: TRBV5-1
DNA: TGCAGCGTTGAAGATAGCCAGCAGTTCTTC; CDR3: CSVEDSQQFF; J: TRBJ2-1; D: -; size: large; V: TRBV29-1
DNA: TGTGCCACCACAGACCCCGCTAACTATGGCTACACCTTC; CDR3: CATTDPANYGYTF; J: TRBJ1-2; D: -; size: -; V: TRBV2
DNA: TGCGCCAGCAGGGGGGGGACCAACACCGGGGAGCTGTTTTTT; CDR3: CASRGGTNTGELFF; J: TRBJ2-2; D: TRBD2; size: -; V: TRBV10-1
DNA: TGTGCCAGCAAAAGTGGGGGGCGAGACAATGAGCAGTTCTTC; CDR3: CASKSGGRDNEQFF; J: TRBJ2-1; D: -; size: -; V: TRBV7-2
DNA: TGTGCCAGTAGCAGCAGGTTATCGAACACTGAAGCTTTCTTT; CDR3: CASSSRLSNTEAFF; J: TRBJ1-1; D: -; size: -; V: TRBV19
DNA: TGTGCCAGCAGCTCCCAGAGGGACTCTGGAAACACCATATATTTT; CDR3: CASSSQRDSGNTIYF; J: TRBJ1-3; D: -; size: -; V: TRBV5-4
DNA: TGCAGCGTTGAAATCCGCTATGGCTACACCTTC; CDR3: CSVEIRYGYTF; J: TRBJ1-2; D: -; size: few; V: TRBV29-1
DNA: TGCGCCAGCAGCCAAGATCTCAGGGGGCCTAATGAAAAACTGTTTTTT; CDR3: CASSQDLRGPNEKLFF; J: TRBJ1-4; D: TRBD1; size: -; V: TRBV4-3
DNA: TGTGCCAGCAGCTTAGCGGGGGCGAACACTGAAGCTTTCTTT; CDR3: CASSLAGANTEAFF; J: TRBJ1-1; D: -; size: -; V: TRBV5-5
DNA: TGTGCCAGCAGCACCGACAGGAATCAGCCCCAGCATTTT; CDR3: CASSTDRNQPQHF; J: TRBJ1-5; D: -; size: -; V: TRBV5-8
DNA: TGTGCCAGCAGCTTGGGGGACAGGTTTTCACCCCTCCACTTT; CDR3: CASSLGDRFSPLHF; J: TRBJ1-6; D: TRBD1; size: -; V: TRBV5-6
DNA: TGTGCCAGCAGTGGGACAGGGTTCTCCTACGAGCAGTACTTC; CDR3: CASSGTGFSYEQYF; J: TRBJ2-7; D: TRBD1; size: -; V: TRBV6-1
DNA: TGTGCCAGCAGCTCAACTAATTACCACGTCTACGGGGTGGCTTTCTTT; CDR3: CASSSTNYHVYGVAFF; J: TRBJ1-1; D: -; size: -; V: TRBV7-2
DNA: TGTGCCAGCAGCTGGAGGGCAGGGACTGGCTACACCTTC; CDR3: CASSWRAGTGYTF; J: TRBJ1-2; D: -; size: -; V: TRBV5-5
DNA: TGTGCCAGCAGCGCCAGGGACACCTTCTCCGAGCAGTACTTC; CDR3: CASSARDTFSEQYF; J: TRBJ2-7; D: -; size: few; V: TRBV2
DNA: TGCGCCAGCAGCCAAGATCTTGTCAGGAGGGGATCTTTCTTT; CDR3: CASSQDLVRRGSFF; J: TRBJ1-1; D: -; size: -; V: TRBV4-3
DNA: TGTGCCAGCTTCCGGGACAGGGCGGAGGAGCTGTTTTTT; CDR3: CASFRDRAEELFF; J: TRBJ2-2; D: TRBD1; size: -; V: TRBV18
DNA: TGTGCCAGCATATCCAACCTATTAGGGGGCAATCAGCCCCAGCATTTT; CDR3: CASISNLLGGNQPQHF; J: TRBJ1-5; D: -; size: -; V: TRBV28
DNA: TGCGCCAGCAGCTGGGGGACAGGGGGTAATGAAAAACTGTTTTTT; CDR3: CASSWGTGGNEKLFF; J: TRBJ1-4; D: TRBD1; size: few; V: TRBV5-1
DNA: TGCGCCAGCACGCCAATGGGACAGGGGGGATGGACCCAGTACTTC; CDR3: CASTPMGQGGWTQYF; J: TRBJ2-5; D: TRBD1; size: -; V: TRBV5-1
DNA: TGTGCCAGCAGCTCGACAGGGTCAGAGACCCAGTACTTC; CDR3: CASSSTGSETQYF; J: TRBJ2-5; D: TRBD1; size: -; V: TRBV5-4